A selection of T cell receptor beta chains follows, all from one sample in a study of healthy donors' naive CD4 and CD8 T cells. TCRdb re-called the reads with MiXCR, one entry per CDR3 protein. The sample holds some 190,000 distinct CDR3 sequences, over 60% seen once. The sample comprised naive CD4+ and CD8+ T cells sorted from blood, pooled from several donors. These receptors were collected from a pool of human donors in good health; the sample pools cells from several healthy donors. Each CDR3 is given with its conserved first and last residue. The D gene is left open where the match is weak. Clone size is shown for a subset of rows, as once, few, many or a class of expanded clone.

j_call,v_call,d_call,clone_size,cdr3_nt,cdr3_aa
TRBJ1-5,TRBV6-5,NA,NA,TGTGCCAGCAGTTACGGGATGGGGCGGCAGCCCCAGCATTTT,CASSYGMGRQPQHF
TRBJ2-1,TRBV29-1,NA,NA,TGCAGCGCAGTCGCGGGCTTGGAGCAGTTCTTC,CSAVAGLEQFF
TRBJ1-1,TRBV27,NA,NA,TGTGCCAGCAGTTTATCGCGACCGGCCAGGCGAGACCGGGCCACTGAAGCTTTCTTT,CASSLSRPARRDRATEAFF
TRBJ1-5,TRBV19,NA,few,TGTGCCAGTAGTATGACGGGTCCTCAGCCCCAGCATTTT,CASSMTGPQPQHF
TRBJ2-1,TRBV7-6,NA,NA,TGTGCCAGCAGCTTAGGAGGGAGTGAGCAGTTCTTC,CASSLGGSEQFF
TRBJ2-7,TRBV10-3,NA,few,TGTGCCATCAGTGAGTCGGGTGGGAGTTATAACGAGCAGTACTTC,CAISESGGSYNEQYF
TRBJ1-2,TRBV29-1,NA,few,TGCAGCGTTGAAACGGTCGATGGCTACACCTTC,CSVETVDGYTF
TRBJ1-1,TRBV6-5,NA,few,TGTGCCAGCAGTTACAGGGTGAACACTGAAGCTTTCTTT,CASSYRVNTEAFF
TRBJ2-1,TRBV5-4,TRBD2,few,TGTGCCAGCAGCCTTCAGGGACTAGCGGGGTATGCGAATGAGCAGTTCTTC,CASSLQGLAGYANEQFF
TRBJ2-1,TRBV29-1,TRBD1,NA,TGCAGCGTTGCGAGACAGGGATCAATCAATGAGCAGTTCTTC,CSVARQGSINEQFF
TRBJ2-1,TRBV15,NA,NA,TGTGCCACCAGCCAGGGAAGCTCCTACAATGAGCAGTTCTTC,CATSQGSSYNEQFF
TRBJ2-5,TRBV29-1,TRBD1,few,TGCAGCGCCGGCAGGGGACAGGAGACCCAGTACTTC,CSAGRGQETQYF
TRBJ2-1,TRBV19,TRBD2,few,TGTGCCAGTAGGCGGGAGAGCTCCTACAATGAGCAGTTCTTC,CASRRESSYNEQFF
TRBJ1-5,TRBV27,NA,NA,TGTGCCAGCGCGTCCAGCCATAGCAATCAGCCCCAGCATTTT,CASASSHSNQPQHF
TRBJ2-1,TRBV20-1,TRBD2,NA,TGCAGTGCCTCAAGCGGGAGTGGACCCTCCTACAATGAGCAGTTCTTC,CSASSGSGPSYNEQFF
TRBJ2-1,TRBV19,NA,NA,TGTGCCAGTAGTGAGTGGAGCTCCTACAATGAGCAGTTCTTC,CASSEWSSYNEQFF
TRBJ1-2,TRBV4-3,TRBD1,NA,TGCGCCAGCAGCCAAACCATGGGACAGAATTACTATGGCTACACCTTC,CASSQTMGQNYYGYTF
TRBJ1-3,TRBV19,NA,few,TGTGCCAGCACACCCTGGGCGGGCCCTGGAAACACCATATATTTT,CASTPWAGPGNTIYF
TRBJ2-1,TRBV5-4,TRBD2,NA,TGTGCCAGCAGCTTGAAGCGGGGGTACAATGAGCAGTTCTTC,CASSLKRGYNEQFF
TRBJ2-7,TRBV6-1,NA,few,TGTGCCAGCAGTACGGGACCTCTCTCCTACGAGCAGTACTTC,CASSTGPLSYEQYF
TRBJ1-1,TRBV12-3/TRBV12-4,TRBD1,once,TGTGCCAGCAGTTCGGGCAGGGGGTACACTGAAGCTTTCTTT,CASSSGRGYTEAFF
TRBJ1-2,TRBV29-1,NA,NA,TGCAGCGTTGCAGTCAGCGGGGCCTATGGCTACACCTTC,CSVAVSGAYGYTF